This T cell receptor (beta chain) originates from a study of blood T cell repertoires in COVID-19. Study background: Both acute and convalescent COVID-19 samples were obtained from the United States, Italy and Spain.

Enrollment of patients from Seattle took place during active infection, with longitudinal follow-up. The CDR3 is 16 amino acids. Germline-derived CDR1 and CDR2 are MNHEY and SVGEGT. With 2 bases removed from V and 7 bases from J, the gap between germline ends came to 20 bases. In the authors' workflow: Reference gene primer amplification gave nucleated cell count estimates. Generated by immunoSEQ multiplex PCR, the TCRdb table keeps only in-frame clones and is missing some. V and J calls and clone size follow that table, whereas D and trimming were derived from the DNA. The sample lists roughly 300,000 clones; about 93% were seen once.

The TCR sequence derives from a woman between 25 and 40 years old with COVID-19, enrolled during active disease. Material for sequencing was peripheral blood. The V gene is TRBV6-2 or TRBV6-3, the J gene TRBJ1-1; no definite D call. Here the CDR3 reads CASSYEMVRGRGEAFF. Here the CDR3 DNA reads TGTGCCAGCAGTTACGAGATGGTTCGAGGAAGAGGTGAAGCTTTCTTT.